The clone carrying this TCR beta chain came up once. The data were obtained in a study of blood T cell repertoires in COVID-19. The V and J ends lost 1 base and 6 bases respectively, with 10 bases between them. In germline, CDR1 is SGHTA, CDR2 FQGNSA. The CDR3 is 14 amino acids. As originally analysed: Amplifying reference gene primers gave estimates of nucleated cell counts. Sequencing used immunoSEQ multiplex PCR; TCRdb keeps in-frame clones, though not all of them. That table is the source of V, J and clone size, and D and trimming were worked out from the DNA. Found here are some 120,000 clones, 90% of them singletons; the top ten hold about 4.5%.

V usage is TRBV7-2 and J usage is TRBJ1-5; TRBD1 might be the D (5 bases). The receptor was isolated from a man aged 60 to 69 with COVID-19, enrolled during active disease. Material: peripheral blood. CDR3 residues: CASSLETVGQPQHF. The CDR3 DNA follows: TGTGCCAGCAGCTTAGAGACAGTTGGTCAGCCCCAGCATTTT.